These T cell receptor beta chains were read from a single sample in a study of Graves' ophthalmopathy and Graves' hyperthyroidism. TCRdb re-called the multiplex PCR reads with MiXCR, one entry per CDR3 protein. The sample contains more than 300,000 distinct CDR3 sequences, about 15% of which appear only once. The sequencing sample was made of peripheral blood. The source of these receptors is an adult woman with stable Graves' hyperthyroidism. CDR3s include the opening cysteine and the closing phenylalanine or tryptophan. A D gene is named only where the DNA matches it firmly. Size tells how often a clone was seen (once, few, many) or the class of an expanded clone, and some rows leave it out.

size	D	V	J	CDR3	DNA
many	NA	TRBV7-2	TRBJ1-1	CASSLEWVNTEAFF	TGTGCCAGCAGCTTAGAGTGGGTGAACACTGAAGCTTTCTTT
NA	NA	TRBV4-1	TRBJ2-7	CASSQGALFEQYF	TGCGCCAGCAGCCAAGGAGCCCTTTTCGAGCAGTACTTC
many	NA	TRBV12-3/TRBV12-4	TRBJ1-2	CASSLPGGYGYTF	TGTGCCAGCAGTTTACCCGGGGGCTATGGCTACACCTTC
many	NA	TRBV9	TRBJ2-7	CASSVGTGEVYEQYF	TGTGCCAGCAGCGTAGGCACAGGGGAGGTCTACGAGCAGTACTTC
many	TRBD1	TRBV3-1	TRBJ1-2	CASSWTGAEGYTF	TGTGCCAGCAGCTGGACAGGGGCCGAAGGCTACACCTTC
NA	NA	TRBV2	TRBJ1-1	CASLLGGSNTEAFF	TGTGCCAGCCTCCTGGGGGGGTCGAACACTGAAGCTTTCTTT
many	TRBD2	TRBV4-1	TRBJ2-2	CASSQEGGTSGPTNTGELFF	TGCGCCAGCAGCCAAGAAGGAGGGACTAGCGGCCCCACGAACACCGGGGAGCTGTTTTTT
many	NA	TRBV5-1	TRBJ1-1	CASSLGWPSLNTEAFF	TGCGCCAGCAGCTTGGGATGGCCTAGTTTGAACACTGAAGCTTTCTTT
many	TRBD1	TRBV2	TRBJ2-7	CASSEHRGYEQYF	TGTGCCAGCAGTGAGCACAGGGGGTACGAGCAGTACTTC
NA	TRBD1	TRBV20-1	TRBJ2-7	CRMGTGGREQYF	TGCAGGATGGGGACAGGGGGCCGCGAGCAGTACTTC
NA	NA	TRBV28	TRBJ2-4	CASSLPGGNIKYF	TGTGCCAGCAGTCTCCCTGGAGGAAACATTAAGTACTTC
many	TRBD2	TRBV6-2/TRBV6-3	TRBJ2-5	CASSYPSGQETQYF	TGTGCCAGCAGTTACCCTAGCGGCCAAGAGACCCAGTACTTC
many	TRBD1	TRBV18	TRBJ1-1	CASSPRDSNANTEAFF	TGTGCCAGCTCACCACGGGACAGTAACGCGAACACTGAAGCTTTCTTT
many	NA	TRBV27	TRBJ1-5	CASKFRAMSNQPQHF	TGTGCCAGCAAGTTTCGAGCAATGAGCAATCAGCCCCAGCATTTT
NA	TRBD1	TRBV4-3	TRBJ2-5	CASSQEQGALTRTQYF	TGCGCCAGCAGCCAAGAACAGGGGGCATTAACACGGACCCAGTACTTC
many	NA	TRBV7-4	TRBJ1-1	CASSHILDRNTEAFF	TGTGCCAGCAGCCACATTCTCGACAGGAACACTGAAGCTTTCTTT
NA	TRBD1	TRBV6-1	TRBJ1-2	CASIGTGGADYTF	TGTGCCAGCATTGGGACAGGGGGCGCGGACTACACCTTC
many	NA	TRBV12-3/TRBV12-4	TRBJ2-7	CASSQGQRSSYEQYF	TGTGCCAGCAGCCAGGGACAACGTAGCTCCTACGAGCAGTACTTC
many	NA	TRBV4-1	TRBJ2-7	CASSQDRSASFRETFF	TGCGCCAGCAGCCAAGATCGGAGCGCCTCTTTTCGGGAAACTTTCTTC
many	NA	TRBV19	TRBJ1-1	CASSPQGRTEAFF	TGTGCCAGTAGTCCGCAGGGACGGACTGAAGCTTTCTTT
NA	NA	TRBV4-2	TRBJ2-5	CASSQAVERGETQYF	TGTGCCAGCAGCCAAGCAGTCGAGAGAGGAGAGACCCAGTACTTC
NA	TRBD1	TRBV30	TRBJ1-5	CAWNPTGEVSQPQHF	TGTGCCTGGAATCCGACAGGGGAGGTTAGTCAGCCCCAGCATTTT
many	TRBD1	TRBV9	TRBJ1-1	CASSVAGTGGAEAFF	TGTGCCAGCAGCGTAGCCGGGACAGGAGGCGCTGAAGCTTTCTTT
many	NA	TRBV27	TRBJ2-2	CASSFRGRSTGELFF	TGTGCCAGCAGTTTCCGGGGGCGAAGCACCGGGGAGCTGTTTTTT
NA	TRBD1	TRBV5-1	TRBJ2-2	CASSPGQSANTGELFF	TGCGCCAGCAGCCCGGGACAGAGCGCGAACACCGGGGAGCTGTTTTTT
many	NA	TRBV7-8	TRBJ1-6	CASSLLYSPLHF	TGTGCCAGCAGCTTACTCTATTCACCCCTCCACTTT
NA	NA	TRBV5-1	TRBJ1-2	CASSLAGGESYTF	TGCGCCAGCAGCTTGGCCGGGGGAGAGAGCTACACCTTC
NA	NA	TRBV5-1	TRBJ1-1	CASSPTPGPFTEAFF	TGCGCCAGCAGCCCGACGCCGGGACCTTTCACTGAAGCTTTCTTT
many	NA	TRBV2	TRBJ2-2	CASSKQGGLNTGELFF	TGTGCCAGCAGTAAGCAGGGGGGCCTTAACACCGGGGAGCTGTTTTTT
few	TRBD2	TRBV11-2	TRBJ2-2	CASTKLAGGTGELFF	TGTGCCAGCACCAAATTAGCGGGAGGGACCGGGGAGCTGTTTTTT
many	NA	TRBV19	TRBJ2-7	CASSSSGYTYEQYF	TGTGCCAGTAGTAGTAGCGGATATACCTACGAGCAGTACTTC
many	TRBD1	TRBV5-1	TRBJ2-2	CASSTGQGANTGELFF	TGCGCCAGCAGCACCGGACAGGGGGCGAACACCGGGGAGCTGTTTTTT
many	TRBD2	TRBV12-3/TRBV12-4	TRBJ2-5	CASSPGRRLGGETQHF	TGTGCCAGCAGTCCTGGGCGTCGGCTCGGGGGGGAGACCCAGCACTTC
many	NA	TRBV28	TRBJ1-5	CASSLTGVQPQHF	TGTGCCAGCAGTTTGACTGGGGTTCAGCCCCAGCATTTT
many	NA	TRBV10-3	TRBJ1-2	CASCAGDLNYGYTF	TGTGCCTCGTGTGCTGGGGACTTGAACTATGGCTACACCTTC
many	NA	TRBV27	TRBJ1-6	CASSPLGSYNSPLHF	TGTGCCAGCAGTCCCCTAGGCTCCTATAATTCACCCCTCCACTTT
many	NA	TRBV6-2/TRBV6-3	TRBJ2-5	CASSYSTTRGGGAETQYF	TGTGCCAGCAGTTACTCGACTACTCGAGGAGGGGGCGCGGAGACCCAGTACTTC
many	NA	TRBV28	TRBJ2-7	CASMGGRDLQPTYEQYF	TGTGCCAGCATGGGGGGGCGAGATTTGCAACCAACTTACGAGCAGTACTTC
few	NA	TRBV19	TRBJ1-5	CASSIAMGIRSNQPQHF	TGTGCCAGTAGTATAGCTATGGGAATTAGGAGCAATCAGCCCCAGCATTTT
many	NA	TRBV28	TRBJ2-2	CASSQTITGELFF	TGTGCCAGTTCGCAGACAATTACCGGGGAGCTGTTTTTT
NA	NA	TRBV27	TRBJ2-7	CASSWGASGPYEQYF	TGTGCCAGCAGTTGGGGGGCTAGCGGACCCTACGAGCAGTACTTC